This T cell receptor (beta chain) appears in the sequencing data of a study of a mutant IDH1 vaccine in newly diagnosed glioma. This clone was observed a few times. Its specificity is not known. V was trimmed by 1 base and J by 2 bases, leaving 8 bases between them. Germline V lookup: CDR1 LGHNA, CDR2 YNFKEQ. The length of the CDR3 is 14 residues. Profiling relied on immunoSEQ multiplex PCR, and the TCRdb table lists in-frame clones only, not all of them. This repertoire shows tens of thousands of clones, 65% to 75% found once; its top ten account for over 4%. The time point was: week 35, safety follow-up. In the vaccine, a single dose held 300 ug of the mutant IDH1 20-mer peptide, along with topical imiquimod.

This chain uses TRBV4-2 with TRBJ1-1, with D possibly TRBD1 on 5 matching bases. Sequencing was performed on PBMCs, taken from a glioma patient whose treatment included an IDH1 peptide vaccine. The TCR originated in a middle-aged man with glioma. Here the CDR3 reads CASSQARTNTEAFF. CDR3 bases: TGTGCCAGCAGCCAAGCTCGGACAAACACTGAAGCTTTCTTT.